These T cell receptor beta chains were read from a single sample in a study of cytomegalovirus exposure and HLA in healthy donors. TCRdb's copy holds only in-frame clones and misses some; the assay was immunoSEQ multiplex PCR. The sample holds 150,000 to 200,000 clones, roughly 71% seen once. Sequencing was carried out using PBMCs. The receptors here all came from a male donor in good health and CMV-seropositive. CDR3s include the opening cysteine and the closing phenylalanine or tryptophan. D genes are given only for firm matches. The size of a clone is reported for some rows only, either as once, few or many, or as a class for expanded clones.

D gene,V gene,clone size,CDR3 length,J gene,CDR3 DNA,CDR3 protein
NA,TRBV12-5,NA,16,TRBJ1-2,TGTGCTAGTGGTTTGGTCACCGCTCCTAGGACAGACAACTACACCTTC,CASGLVTAPRTDNYTF
TRBD1,TRBV5-1,NA,14,TRBJ2-5,TGCGCCAGCAGCTTGTCCCGACAGGGCAAAACCCAGTACTTC,CASSLSRQGKTQYF
TRBD1,TRBV29-1,NA,15,TRBJ2-1,TGCAGCGCCGGAGGGGGACAGGGACCCTACAATGAGCAGTTCTTC,CSAGGGQGPYNEQFF
NA,TRBV5-4,NA,16,TRBJ2-7,TGTGCCAGCAGCTTGGGAGGTATTTCAGGGACCTACGAGCAGTACTTC,CASSLGGISGTYEQYF
NA,TRBV27,once,14,TRBJ1-1,TGTGCCAGCTCCCCCTTACAGGGGAACACTGAAGCTTTCTTT,CASSPLQGNTEAFF
TRBD2,TRBV19,NA,15,TRBJ2-1,TGTGCCAGTAGTCCCCTAAGGCGGGGGGGTAATGAGCAGTTCTTC,CASSPLRRGGNEQFF
NA,TRBV5-6,NA,12,TRBJ1-2,TGTGCCAGCAGAAAGCCGGAGGGTGGCTACACCTTC,CASRKPEGGYTF
TRBD2,TRBV18,NA,14,TRBJ2-5,TGTGCCAGCTCACCCCAGGGAGGGGTCGGGACCCAGTACTTC,CASSPQGGVGTQYF
TRBD1,TRBV15,NA,16,TRBJ1-2,TGTGCCACCAGCAGAGATCGCGGGACAGGGGCATCTGGCTACACCTTC,CATSRDRGTGASGYTF
NA,TRBV6-5,NA,13,TRBJ2-3,TGTGCCGTCGCTGAGACAGGCACAGATACGCAGTATTTT,CAVAETGTDTQYF
NA,TRBV6-1,NA,13,TRBJ2-7,TGTGCCAGCACTCAAACGAGCGTCCCCGAGCAGTACTTC,CASTQTSVPEQYF
NA,TRBV9,NA,14,TRBJ2-6,TGTGCCAGCAGCGCAGGCACTGGGGCCAACGTCCTGACTTTC,CASSAGTGANVLTF
NA,TRBV6-5,NA,13,TRBJ1-1,TGTGCCAGCAGTTGGACAGATAACACTGAAGCTTTCTTT,CASSWTDNTEAFF
NA,TRBV29-1,NA,13,TRBJ2-2,TGCAGCGTTGGAGGGGGCGAACGGGGGCAGCTGTTTTTT,CSVGGGERGQLFF
TRBD1,TRBV5-6,few,15,TRBJ1-1,TGTGCCAGCAGCACGGACAGGTCATGGAACACTGAAGCTTTCTTT,CASSTDRSWNTEAFF